Below are 23 T cell receptor beta chains sequenced from a single sample in a study of cytomegalovirus exposure and HLA in healthy donors. Primers included in the PCR were 60 Vbeta and 13 Jbeta primers. Some clones are missing from TCRdb's copy, which holds only in-frame ones; the method was immunoSEQ multiplex PCR. The table includes some 160,000 clones, around 78% detected once. The sequenced material came from PBMCs. All receptors derive from a middle-aged man in good health and CMV-seronegative.

The V gene is TRBV18, the J gene TRBJ1-1; 8 nucleotides match TRBD1. CDR3 length: 16 residues. The germline CDR1 and CDR2 sequences are KGHSH and LQKENI. Trimming removed 2 bases from V and 4 bases from J; junction bases left unmatched: 9. The DNA for the CDR3 is TGTGCCAGCTCACCAAGGACAGGGTTAAGGGGCACTGAAGCTTTCTTT. Residues: CASSPRTGLRGTEAFF.

This clone was observed a few times. J is TRBJ2-1 and V is TRBV7-9, with D maybe TRBD2 (6 bases). Looked up from germline, CDR1 is SEHNR and CDR2 is FQNEAQ (reference sequence). The CDR3 sequence is 16 residues long. V was trimmed by 7 bases and J by 3 bases, leaving 19 bases between them. The CDR3 bases are TGTGCCAGCACTCCAAGGGCTAGCGCCTTCTACAATGAGCAGTTCTTC. It is translated as CASTPRASAFYNEQFF.

CDR3 nucleotides: TGTGCCAGCAGCCCTCGAGGAAAGCGGGTTGTCACAGATACGCAGTATTTT. Translating it yields CASSPRGKRVVTDTQYF. The J gene is TRBJ2-3, the V gene TRBV7-9; D may be TRBD2 (6 bases). Trimming took off 5 bases at V and 2 bases at J, with 20 bases between the two ends. The CDR3 runs 17 residues. Per the germline V gene, CDR1 is SEHNR and CDR2 is FQNEAQ (reference sequence).

This chain links TRBV28 with TRBJ1-2; TRBD1 is a possible D gene (6 bases). Trimming took off 1 base at V and 4 bases at J, with 7 bases between the two ends. CDR3 length equals 13 residues. Germline loops: CDR1 MDHEN, CDR2 SYDVKM. The CDR3 DNA reads as TGTGCCAGCAGTTTATTACAGGGCTATGGCTACACCTTC. Encoded protein: CASSLLQGYGYTF.

Only one count was recorded for this clone. The V and J genes are TRBV7-3 and TRBJ2-5, with D perhaps TRBD1 (6 bases). Germline V gene data show CDR1 as SGHTA and CDR2 as FQGTGA. The CDR3 length is 15 residues. Between the trimmed V and J ends, which lost 4 bases and 2 bases, there was a span of 14 bases. The CDR3 DNA is TGTGCCAGCAGCTATCTCTGGGGGCGACAAGAGACCCAGTACTTC. Encoded protein: CASSYLWGRQETQYF.

This sequence joins TRBV4-1 and TRBJ1-4, with D perhaps matching TRBD1 (6 bases). Deletions cut 3 bases from V and 8 bases from J, with 22 bases between. Germline CDR1 is MGHRA and CDR2 is YSYEKL. The CDR3 spans 17 residues. The CDR3, as DNA: TGCGCCAGCAGCCAGGGCCTCCTACAGGGCCAGAAAGAAAAACTGTTTTTT. This sequence encodes CASSQGLLQGQKEKLFF.

The chain joins TRBV7-9 to TRBJ2-3, with TRBD1 matching 10 bases. CDR1 SEHNR and CDR2 FQNEAQ come from the germline V gene (reference sequence). The ends lost 5 bases at V and 6 bases at J; junction bases unmatched: 8. The CDR3 contains 15 residues. The CDR3 region is CASSPGTGEVDTQYF. In nucleotides, the CDR3 is TGTGCCAGCAGCCCCGGGACAGGGGAAGTCGATACGCAGTATTTT.

The V and J genes are TRBV27 and TRBJ2-7, with D maybe TRBD2 (6 bases). The CDR3 spans 13 residues. Trimming cost V 11 bases and J 7 bases, with 21 bases left between them. CDR1 is MNHEY and CDR2 is SMNVEV in the germline V gene (reference sequence). CDR3 sequence: CARPGTQAWEQYF. CDR3 bases: TGTGCCCGACCGGGGACTCAAGCTTGGGAGCAGTACTTC.

This clone was counted a few times. The genes are TRBV21-1 and TRBJ1-2. TRBV21-1 is tagged as a pseudogene. This CDR3 spans 11 amino acids. The CDR3 nucleotides are TGTGCCAGCACCGTCTTCTATGGCTACACCTTC. It codes for CASTVFYGYTF.

The genes are TRBV28 and TRBJ2-1; tentatively, D is TRBD1 (5 bases). CDR1 is MDHEN, CDR2 SYDVKM, per germline. The CDR3 extends over 12 amino acids. Trimming left V 10 bases short and J 3 bases short, with 10 bases between. The CDR3 coding sequence is TGTGCCACTCGACAGCTCTACAATGAGCAGTTCTTC. Protein: CATRQLYNEQFF.

J is TRBJ1-2 and V is TRBV11-2; a weak D match, TRBD1 (5 bases). The CDR3 spans 15 residues. V was cut by 5 bases and J by 4 bases, with 17 bases left in between. Per the germline V gene, CDR1 is SGHAT and CDR2 is FQNNGV. The CDR3 DNA sequence: TGTGCCAGCAGCCGTTCCGGGGGGGACTCCTATGGCTACACCTTC. Encoded protein: CASSRSGGDSYGYTF.

This clone was picked up one time. This chain joins TRBV2 and TRBJ2-1; TRBD1 matches 8 bases. The CDR3 has 16 residues. The trim removed 2 bases at V and 8 bases at J, leaving 11 bases unmatched. The germline gives CDR1 SNHLY, CDR2 FYNNEI. CDR3 in amino acids: CASSEIFQGAGDEQFF. In nucleotides, the CDR3 is TGTGCCAGCAGTGAAATCTTCCAGGGGGCAGGTGATGAGCAGTTCTTC. Full variable domain (remainder filled in from reference TRBV2 and TRBJ2-1): EPEVTQTPSHQVTQMGQEVILRCVPISNHLYFYWYRQILGQKVEFLVSFYNNEISEKSEIFDDQFSVERPDGSNFTLKIRSTKLEDSAMYFCASSEIFQGAGDEQFFGPGTRLTVL.

In this sample, this clone turned up a few times. The chain combines TRBV7-8 with TRBJ1-2; perhaps TRBD1 as D (5 bases). This CDR3 contains 17 residues. The ends were cut back, 1 base at V and 4 bases at J, with 19 bases in the middle. Per the germline V gene, CDR1 is SGHVS and CDR2 is FQNEAQ. The CDR3 region has the DNA TGTGCCAGCAGCTTAGGACCCGACAGCGCGGCCGTCTATGGCTACACCTTC. Amino acid sequence: CASSLGPDSAAVYGYTF.

The chain combines TRBV21-1 with TRBJ2-7; the listed D gene, TRBD1, was not tested against the DNA. TRBV21-1 is deemed a pseudogene. This CDR3 has 16 residues. CDR3 DNA sequence: TGTGCCAGCAGCAAAGCGCTGGCAGGGGTGGCTTACGAGCAGTACTTC. It codes for CASSKALAGVAYEQYF.

This clone was picked up a small number of times. The genes are TRBV11-2 and TRBJ2-1, with TRBD2 matching 9 bases. CDR1 and CDR2 (germline): SGHAT, FQNNGV. The CDR3 is made up of 19 amino acids. Trimming cost V 1 base and J 2 bases; bases outside gene matches: 12. CDR3 bases: TGTGCCAGCAGCTTAGGATTGACTAGCGGTCTTCCCACCTACAATGAGCAGTTCTTC. This encodes CASSLGLTSGLPTYNEQFF.

This clone was observed once. J is TRBJ2-5 and V is TRBV11-2, with D possibly matching TRBD2 (7 bases). Germline values: CDR1 SGHAT, CDR2 FQNNGV. The V gene lost 5 bases and the J gene lost 0 bases, with 16 bases spanning the gap. The CDR3 sequence is 16 residues long. CDR3: CASSLRGAGYQETQYF. The CDR3 region has the DNA TGTGCCAGCAGCCTCCGGGGGGCGGGGTACCAAGAGACCCAGTACTTC.

CDR3: CASSLGPTGRGEQYV. In DNA form, the CDR3 reads TGCGCCAGCAGCTTAGGGCCGACTGGCCGCGGGGAGCAGTACGTC. This chain joins TRBV5-1 and TRBJ2-7; D is perhaps TRBD2 (5 bases). The CDR3 loop spans 15 amino acids. V lost 2 bases and J 7 bases, leaving 19 bases between the germline ends. Germline values: CDR1 SGHRS, CDR2 YFSETQ.

The CDR3 spells CASSLVTRGNTIYF. The CDR3 region has the DNA TGTGCCAGCAGCTTAGTCACTCGGGGAAACACCATATATTTT. V usage is TRBV7-2 and J usage is TRBJ1-3; D call uncertain. The CDR3 is made up of 14 amino acids. The V gene's germline CDR1 is SGHTA and CDR2 FQGNSA. V was trimmed by 1 base and J by 4 bases, leaving 8 bases between them.

The V and J genes are TRBV7-9 and TRBJ1-3; D is unclear. V dropped 3 bases and J dropped 2 bases, with 14 bases sitting between them. The CDR3 is made up of 16 amino acids. Germline loops: CDR1 SEHNR, CDR2 FQNEAQ (reference sequence). The CDR3 DNA is TGTGCCAGCAGCTTCCGGAGAGGTAATCCTGGAAACACCATATATTTT. The encoded protein is CASSFRRGNPGNTIYF.

This rearrangement joins TRBV27 to TRBJ2-1; 8 positions agree with TRBD2. After removal of 1 base from V and 5 bases from J, the junction contained 10 bases not matched to a gene. CDR1 MNHEY and CDR2 SMNVEV come from the germline V gene (reference sequence). This CDR3 region has 17 residues. CDR3 nucleotide sequence: TGTGCCAGCAGTTTATTTTCGATAGCGGGGCAAGACAATGAGCAGTTCTTC. Translation: CASSLFSIAGQDNEQFF.

J is TRBJ1-5 and V is TRBV5-1, with D maybe TRBD1 (6 bases). Deletions cut 5 bases from V and 8 bases from J, with 20 bases between. From germline, CDR1 is SGHRS and CDR2 YFSETQ. This CDR3 contains 15 residues. The CDR3 bases are TGCGCCAGCAGTTCGACAGGAGCTACCGGGGAGCCCCAGCATTTT. Amino acid sequence: CASSSTGATGEPQHF.

The chain recombines TRBV25-1 with TRBJ2-2, with D perhaps TRBD1 (6 bases). The ends were cut back, 2 bases at V and 6 bases at J, with 16 bases in the middle. CDR1 and CDR2 (germline): MGHDK, SYGVNS. The CDR3 runs 16 residues. The DNA of the CDR3 is TGTGCCAGCAGTGAACCTGGACAGCCGTCCCCCGGGGAGCTGTTTTTT. Protein product: CASSEPGQPSPGELFF.

The genes are TRBV5-4 and TRBJ2-7; D might be TRBD2 (5 bases). Germline V gene sequence: CDR1 SGHNT, CDR2 YYREEE (reference sequence). The CDR3 has 14 amino acids. The CDR3, as DNA: TGTGCCAGCAGCTTCACTGAGGGCCCCTACGAGCAGCACGTC. It encodes CASSFTEGPYEQHV.